These 20 T cell receptor beta chains were all obtained from the same sample, sequenced in a study of response to subunit inactivated influenza vaccine. TCRdb independently ran MiXCR on the RT-PCR reads; one entry per CDR3 protein. The data show hundreds of thousands of distinct CDR3 sequences, approximately 17% seen once. The sample was PBMCs from blood, taken 5 days after vaccination. The origin of the receptors is a man aged 50-59 years who received an inactivated influenza vaccine.

This clonotype was seen more than once but under ten times. This chain links TRBV30 with TRBJ1-1; D remains ambiguous. Per the germline V gene, CDR1 is GTSNPN and CDR2 is SVGIG (reference sequence). The CDR3 length is 14 residues. Deletions cut 4 bases from V and 5 bases from J, with 17 bases between. CDR3 residues: CAWKAVIQWTEAFF. The CDR3 DNA sequence: TGTGCCTGGAAAGCCGTGATCCAATGGACTGAAGCTTTCTTT.

This clonotype was detected only a few times. The rearrangement links TRBV12-3 or TRBV12-4 to TRBJ2-2; D might be TRBD1 (6 bases). Trimming left V 3 bases short and J 5 bases short, with 13 bases between. CDR3 size: 15 residues. CDR3 region: CASSFGQGKTGELFF. CDR3 nucleotides: TGTGCCAGCAGTTTCGGGCAGGGGAAGACCGGGGAGCTGTTTTTT.

There are many counts of this clonotype. The chain combines TRBV20-1 with TRBJ1-5; 7 positions agree with TRBD1. V shed 4 bases and J 5 bases; nucleotides not matched to a gene: 5. CDR3 length: 13 residues. Germline loops: CDR1 DFQATT, CDR2 SNEGSKA (reference sequence). Here the CDR3 DNA reads TGCAGTGCTAAGGCGACAGGGTATCAGCCCCAGCATTTT. Its protein is CSAKATGYQPQHF.

Only a few counts were recorded for this clonotype. CDR3 DNA sequence: TGTGCCAGCAGTTTATCCCCAGGGGCGGGACCTGGGGCCAACGTCCTGACTTTC. As protein: CASSLSPGAGPGANVLTF. The chain is built from TRBV27 and TRBJ2-6; possibly TRBD1 or TRBD2 for D (6 bases each). This CDR3 is 18 amino acids long. Trimming took off 0 bases at V and 2 bases at J, with 14 bases between the two ends. Germline V gene lookup returns CDR1 MNHEY and CDR2 SMNVEV (reference sequence). Together with reference TRBV27 and TRBJ2-6, the CDR3 gives the full variable domain: EAQVTQNPRYLITVTGKKLTVTCSQNMNHEYMSWYRQDPGLGLRQIYYSMNVEVTDKGDVPEGYKVSRKEKRNFPLILESPSPNQTSLYFCASSLSPGAGPGANVLTFGAGSRLTVL.

This clonotype was counted many times. This chain joins TRBV7-9 and TRBJ2-7, with 8 bases that match TRBD1. V was clipped by 5 bases and J by 5 bases; unmatched bases: 11. The length of the CDR3 is 15 residues. The V gene's germline CDR1 is SEHNR and CDR2 FQNEAQ (reference sequence). CDR3 DNA: TGTGCCAGCAGCGCCCTAGGACAGGGAAACAACGAGCAGTACTTC. It encodes CASSALGQGNNEQYF.

This clonotype was recorded a few times. The V call is TRBV6-1, the J call TRBJ1-2; D possibly corresponds to TRBD1 (5 bases). Trimming took off 4 bases at V and 6 bases at J, with 18 bases between the two ends. The CDR3 is made up of 15 amino acids. The germline V gene encodes CDR1 MNHNS and CDR2 SASEGT. CDR3 protein: CASSARGFGEDGYTF. The CDR3 bases are TGTGCCAGCAGTGCCCGGGGGTTCGGGGAGGATGGCTACACCTTC.

The chain joins TRBV7-2 to TRBJ2-3; 10 nucleotides agree with TRBD2. Germline assignment: CDR1 SGHTA and CDR2 FQGNSA. The CDR3 runs to 14 residues. V gave up 5 bases and J gave up 9 bases; unmatched junction bases: 8. CDR3 bases: TGTGCCAGCAGCCCGGGACTAGCGACTCAGACGCAGTATTTT. This encodes CASSPGLATQTQYF.

This clonotype was picked up a small number of times. The chain carries TRBV5-1 and TRBJ1-1; unclear D gene. The CDR3 is 14 residues long. Germline V gene sequence: CDR1 SGHRS, CDR2 YFSETQ. Trimming stripped 3 bases from V and 0 bases from J, with 9 bases between. CDR3 DNA: TGCGCCAGCAGCTCCATGGGGTTGAACACTGAAGCTTTCTTT. Its translation: CASSSMGLNTEAFF.

This clonotype occurred a few times. V usage is TRBV7-3 and J usage is TRBJ2-1, with 9 bases fitting TRBD2. The CDR3 sequence is 16 residues long. The J segment lost 5 bases and the V segment lost 5 bases, leaving 10 bases of the junction unmatched. Germline V gene sequence: CDR1 SGHTA, CDR2 FQGTGA. The CDR3 here is CASSPHRTSANNEQFF. In DNA, the CDR3 is TGTGCCAGCAGCCCCCACCGGACTAGCGCCAACAATGAGCAGTTCTTC.

This sequence joins TRBV7-9 and TRBJ2-3; 7 bases are a match to TRBD1. The CDR3 runs to 12 residues. V gave up 6 bases and J gave up 7 bases; unmatched junction bases: 4. CDR1 SEHNR and CDR2 FQNEAQ come from the germline V gene (reference sequence). As DNA, the CDR3 is TGTGCCAGCAGTCAGACAGGGTATACGCAGTATTTT. It yields the protein CASSQTGYTQYF.

The chain recombines TRBV29-1 with TRBJ2-3, with 7 bases fitting TRBD1. CDR1 and CDR2 (germline): SQVTM, ANQGSEA. The CDR3 contains 13 residues. V was pared by 2 bases and J by 1 base, with 0 bases of the junction left unmatched. The CDR3 loop is CSVETGGTDTQYF. The CDR3 bases are TGCAGCGTTGAAACAGGGGGCACAGATACGCAGTATTTT.

This clonotype was seen only a few times. V and J are TRBV7-9 and TRBJ2-1, with TRBD1 matching 7 bases. The junction had 6 bases not matched to a gene; V was cut back by 2 bases and J by 5 bases. Per germline, CDR1 SEHNR and CDR2 FQNEAQ (reference sequence). This CDR3 has 15 amino acids. The CDR3 here is CASSLRGTEHNEQFF. CDR3 sequence (DNA): TGTGCCAGCAGCTTAAGGGGGACAGAACACAATGAGCAGTTCTTC.

The chain employs TRBV29-1 and TRBJ2-1, with TRBD1 matching over 9 bases. Germline values: CDR1 SQVTM, CDR2 ANQGSEA. The CDR3 covers 13 residues. Losses at the gene ends were 0 bases for V and 9 bases for J; bases not matched to a gene: 3. CDR3 region: CSVEDGQGSEQFF. Here the CDR3 DNA reads TGCAGCGTTGAAGATGGACAGGGGAGTGAGCAGTTCTTC.

In nucleotides, the CDR3 is TGTGCCAGCAGCCCACACCTGGACAGGAGGTCGTACTTC. This sequence encodes CASSPHLDRRSYF. The chain joins TRBV3-1 to TRBJ2-5; TRBD1 agrees at 7 bases. CDR3 length: 13 residues. V was pared by 4 bases and J by 13 bases, with 12 bases of the junction left unmatched. The germline V gene has CDR1 LGHDT and CDR2 YNNKEL (reference sequence).

This clonotype was picked up a small number of times. V usage is TRBV5-1 and J usage is TRBJ1-6; D may be TRBD1 (5 bases). Germline assignment: CDR1 SGHRS and CDR2 YFSETQ. Trimming removed 0 bases at V and 0 bases at J, with 10 bases between. The CDR3 spans 17 residues. Here the CDR3 reads CASSLDWQGSYNSPLHF. In DNA form, the CDR3 reads TGCGCCAGCAGCTTGGATTGGCAGGGCTCCTATAATTCACCCCTCCACTTT.

This clonotype was counted between two and nine times. This chain uses TRBV7-2 with TRBJ2-5, with D possibly TRBD2 on 6 matching bases. Germline V lookup: CDR1 SGHTA, CDR2 FQGNSA. The CDR3 spans 14 residues. Trimming shortened V by 2 bases and J by 1 base, and 8 bases separated the two germline ends. The CDR3 DNA is TGTGCCAGCAGCTTAATGGGGGGCCAAGAGACCCAGTACTTC. This translates into CASSLMGGQETQYF.

The V gene is TRBV28, the J gene TRBJ2-7; TRBD2 matches at 8 bases. With V trimmed by 5 bases and J by 7 bases, 10 bases remained unmatched. This CDR3 is built from 14 residues. Germline CDR1 MDHEN, CDR2 SYDVKM. The CDR3 protein is CASSLAGLRSEQYF. In DNA form, the CDR3 reads TGTGCCAGCAGTCTAGCGGGTCTACGATCGGAGCAGTACTTC.

This clonotype was detected only a few times. The DNA of the CDR3 is TGCAGCGGCAAGGGAGATACGCAGTATTTT. Protein sequence: CSGKGDTQYF. This chain connects TRBV20-1 to TRBJ2-3; D is ambiguous. Germline lookup yields CDR1 DFQATT and CDR2 SNEGSKA (reference sequence). The CDR3 is made up of 10 amino acids.

This clonotype appeared many times. The chain combines TRBV7-9 with TRBJ2-7; 7 bases are a match to TRBD1. This CDR3 spans 14 amino acids. From germline, CDR1 is SEHNR and CDR2 FQNEAQ (reference sequence). Losses at the gene ends were 3 bases for V and 1 base for J; bases not matched to a gene: 3. Here the CDR3 DNA reads TGTGCCAGCAGCTTTCTGACAGGGTCCTACGAGCAGTACTTC. This translates into CASSFLTGSYEQYF. Supplemented by reference TRBV7-9 and TRBJ2-7, the full variable domain reads DTGVSQNPRHKITKRGQNVTFRCDPISEHNRLYWYRQTLGQGPEFLTYFQNEAQLEKSRLLSDRFSAERPKGSFSTLEIQRTEQGDSAMYLCASSFLTGSYEQYFGPGTRLTVT.

The chain links TRBV15 to TRBJ2-2; D possibly uses TRBD1 or TRBD2 (5 bases each). The CDR3 is made up of 15 amino acids. CDR1 LNHNV and CDR2 YYDKDF come from the germline V gene (reference sequence). V gave up 1 base and J gave up 4 bases, with 10 bases separating them. CDR3 loop: CATSRGSGSTGELFF. The DNA for the CDR3 is TGTGCCACCAGCAGAGGTTCAGGGAGCACCGGGGAGCTGTTTTTT. The whole variable domain, remainder taken from reference TRBV15 and TRBJ2-2, is DAMVIQNPRYQVTQFGKPVTLSCSQTLNHNVMYWYQQKSSQAPKLLFHYYDKDFNNEADTPDNFQSRRPNTSFCFLDIRSPGLGDTAMYLCATSRGSGSTGELFFGEGSRLTVL.